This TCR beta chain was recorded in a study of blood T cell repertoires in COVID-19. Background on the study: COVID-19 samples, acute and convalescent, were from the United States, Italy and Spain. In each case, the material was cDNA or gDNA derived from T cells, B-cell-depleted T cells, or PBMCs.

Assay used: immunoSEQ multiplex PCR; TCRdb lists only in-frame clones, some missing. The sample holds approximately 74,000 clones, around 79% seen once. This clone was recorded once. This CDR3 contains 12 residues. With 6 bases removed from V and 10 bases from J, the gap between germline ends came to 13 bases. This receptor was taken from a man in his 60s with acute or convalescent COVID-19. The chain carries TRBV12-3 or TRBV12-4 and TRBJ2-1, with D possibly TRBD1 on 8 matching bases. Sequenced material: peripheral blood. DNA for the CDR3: TGTGCCAGCAGGGACAGGGAGGGAGAGCAGTTCTTC. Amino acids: CASRDREGEQFF.